This T cell receptor (beta chain) emerged from a study of CD8+CD57+ T cells in acquired aplastic anemia. Both TCR beta VDJ combination and CDR3 sequence profiling were carried out. Genomic DNA was the template for this profiling. TCRdb analysed the reads with MiXCR anew, one entry per CDR3 protein. The profile shows about 180,000 distinct CDR3 sequences, 40% to 55% of them singletons. Trimming took 4 bases from V and 0 from J; bases not matched to a gene: 1. The CDR3 covers 14 residues. The germline V gene has CDR1 WNHNN and CDR2 SYGVQD (reference sequence). Sequenced material: sorted CD4+, CD8+, or CD8+CD57+ T cells (not recorded which) from PBMCs. The V call is TRBV10-1, the J call TRBJ2-7; 9 positions match TRBD2. The source is a human donor in good health. The CDR3 DNA reads as TGCGCCAGCAGTGCTAGCGGGAACTCCTACGAGCAGTACTTC. Translating gives CASSASGNSYEQYF.